This T cell receptor (beta chain) was captured by sequencing in a study of cytomegalovirus exposure and HLA in healthy donors. Overall study context: A preliminary data release comprised around 90 million unique TCRs obtained from HLA-typed donors. Findings of the study overall: A later analysis reported that several of the most significant clusters appeared to be linked to common viral pathogens, among them Epstein-Barr virus. Exclusion as indistinguishable affected some V segments, including TRBV6-2 and TRBV6-3. For most TCR beta V segments, an earlier analysis put the productive rate at about 87% or about 30% of the time.

The PCR ran on 60 Vbeta and 13 Jbeta primers. Some clones are missing from TCRdb's copy, which holds only in-frame ones; the method was immunoSEQ multiplex PCR. Found here are more than 85,000 clones, 12% to 15% of them singletons; the top ten hold 0.83%. The V gene's germline CDR1 is LNHNV and CDR2 YYDKDF (reference sequence). J lost 2 bases, V lost 5 bases, and 18 bases had no gene match. This CDR3 is built from 19 residues. This clone was seen more than once but under ten times. Its antigen remains unidentified. This TCR derives from a female donor in good health and CMV-seronegative. Sequencing used PBMCs. The chain recombines TRBV15 with TRBJ2-7; 10 nucleotides agree with TRBD1. CDR3 in amino acids: CATSLERAGTGDLPYEQYF. The CDR3 DNA reads as TGTGCCACCAGCCTAGAGCGGGCCGGGACAGGGGACTTGCCCTACGAGCAGTACTTC.